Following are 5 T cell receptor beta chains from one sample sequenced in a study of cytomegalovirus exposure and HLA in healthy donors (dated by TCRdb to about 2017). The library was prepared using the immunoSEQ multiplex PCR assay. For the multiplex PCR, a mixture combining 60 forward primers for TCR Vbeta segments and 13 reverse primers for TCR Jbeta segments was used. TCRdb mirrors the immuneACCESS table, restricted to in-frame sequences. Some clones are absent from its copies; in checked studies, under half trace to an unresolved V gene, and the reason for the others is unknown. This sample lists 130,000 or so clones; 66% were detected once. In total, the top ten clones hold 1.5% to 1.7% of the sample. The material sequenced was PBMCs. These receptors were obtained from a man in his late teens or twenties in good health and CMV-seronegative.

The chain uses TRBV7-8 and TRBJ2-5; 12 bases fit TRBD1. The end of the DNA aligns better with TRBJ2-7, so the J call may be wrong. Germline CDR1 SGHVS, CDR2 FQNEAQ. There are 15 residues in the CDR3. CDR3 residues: CASSHRDRGPYEQYF. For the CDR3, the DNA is TGTGCCAGCAGCCACCGGGACAGGGGGCCGTACGAGCAGTACTTC.

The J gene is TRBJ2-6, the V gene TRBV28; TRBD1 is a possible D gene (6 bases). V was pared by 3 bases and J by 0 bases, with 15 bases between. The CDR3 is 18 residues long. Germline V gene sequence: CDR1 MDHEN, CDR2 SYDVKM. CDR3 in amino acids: CASSFVRDTYSGANVLTF. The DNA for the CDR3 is TGTGCCAGCAGTTTTGTTCGGGACACCTACTCTGGGGCCAACGTCCTGACTTTC.

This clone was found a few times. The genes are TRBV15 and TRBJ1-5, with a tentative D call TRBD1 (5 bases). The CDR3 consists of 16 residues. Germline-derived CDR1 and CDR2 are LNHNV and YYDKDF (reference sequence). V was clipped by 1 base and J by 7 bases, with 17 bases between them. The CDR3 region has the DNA TGTGCCACCAGCAGAGTAACAGGCGACCGGCAACAGCCCCAGCATTTT. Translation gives CATSRVTGDRQQPQHF.

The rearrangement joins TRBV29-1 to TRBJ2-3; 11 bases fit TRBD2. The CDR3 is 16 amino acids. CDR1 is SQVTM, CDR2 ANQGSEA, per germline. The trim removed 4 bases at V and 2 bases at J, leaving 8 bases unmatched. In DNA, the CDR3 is TGCAGCGTTGCCGCCCTGACTAGCGGGGACACAGATACGCAGTATTTT. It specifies CSVAALTSGDTDTQYF.

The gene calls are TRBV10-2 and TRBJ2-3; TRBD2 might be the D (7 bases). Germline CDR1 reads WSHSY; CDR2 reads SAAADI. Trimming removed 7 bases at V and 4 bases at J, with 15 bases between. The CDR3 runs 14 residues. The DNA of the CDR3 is TGCGCCAGCATGAGAGGGGGGGGTTCAGATACGCAGTATTTT. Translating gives CASMRGGGSDTQYF.